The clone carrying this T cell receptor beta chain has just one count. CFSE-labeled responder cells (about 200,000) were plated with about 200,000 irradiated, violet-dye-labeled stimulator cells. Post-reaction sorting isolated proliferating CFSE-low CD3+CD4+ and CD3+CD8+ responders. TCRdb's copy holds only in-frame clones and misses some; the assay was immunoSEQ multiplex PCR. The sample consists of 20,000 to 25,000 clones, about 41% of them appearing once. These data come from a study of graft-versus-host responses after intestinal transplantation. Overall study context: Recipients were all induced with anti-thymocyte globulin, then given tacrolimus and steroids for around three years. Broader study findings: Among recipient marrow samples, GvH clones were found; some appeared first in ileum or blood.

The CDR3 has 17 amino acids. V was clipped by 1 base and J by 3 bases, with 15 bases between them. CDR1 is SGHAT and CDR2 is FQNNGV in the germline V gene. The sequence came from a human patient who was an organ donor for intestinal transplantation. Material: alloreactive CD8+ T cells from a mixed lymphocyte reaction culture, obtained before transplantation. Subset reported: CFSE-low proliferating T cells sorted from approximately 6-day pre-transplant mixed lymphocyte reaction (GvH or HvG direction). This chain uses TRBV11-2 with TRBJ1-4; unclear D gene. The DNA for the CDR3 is TGTGCCAGCAGCTTAGGGTATCTGGACGGACCTAATGAAAAACTGTTTTTT. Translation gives CASSLGYLDGPNEKLFF. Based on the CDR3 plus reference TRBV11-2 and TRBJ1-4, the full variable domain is EAGVAQSPRYKIIEKRQSVAFWCNPISGHATLYWYQQILGQGPKLLIQFQNNGVVDDSQLPKDRFSAERLKGVDSTLKIQPAKLEDSAVYLCASSLGYLDGPNEKLFFGSGTQLSVL.